This T cell receptor (beta chain) was obtained from a study of cytomegalovirus exposure and HLA in healthy donors. Study observations and caveats: An analysis was carried out at a later point. It showed that HLA-associated TCR beta chains were more clonally expanded than equally common non-associated chains. When presence/absence was analysed, sequencing depth was taken to be roughly uniform across donors.

60 Vbeta and 13 Jbeta primers were used in PCR. Using immunoSEQ multiplex PCR, the repertoire was profiled, and TCRdb retains in-frame clones only, with some absent. The repertoire consists of some 150,000 clones, with around 85% occurring once and the leading ten covering about 4.4%. A word on this clone: Its antigen is currently unknown.

Germline trimming cut 1 base from V and 1 base from J; bases unmatched to any gene: 8. Germline CDR1 reads LGHNT; CDR2 reads FRNRAP. CDR3 length equals 17 residues. The receptor was derived from a man aged 40-49 years in good health and CMV-seronegative. Input material: PBMCs. J is TRBJ2-3 and V is TRBV12-5, with 7 positions matching TRBD1. The CDR3 DNA reads TGTGCTAGTGGTTTGGGCCTTAGGGGGACAGGCACAGATACGCAGTATTTT. Translated, it gives CASGLGLRGTGTDTQYF.